The 8 T cell receptor beta chains below all came from one sample that was sequenced in a study of vaccination and CD4 T cells after COVID-19 (dated by TCRdb to 2021 to 2024). The method behind the library was PCR. Sequencing took place on an Illumina iSeq 100. TCRdb reprocessed the public reads (quality trimming at Q25 with fastp, clone calling with MiXCR) and kept in-frame beta chains. All rows with the same CDR3 protein become a single entry with the most common DNA and genes. Within this sample are approximately 19,000 distinct CDR3 sequences, with about 62% of them counted one time only. Clones ranked in the top ten supply 1% to 1.3% of the sample. Sequenced here: CD4+ T cells from blood, sampled after SARS-CoV-2 vaccination. Receptor source: a human donor who had recovered from COVID-19.

V usage is TRBV5-4 and J usage is TRBJ2-3; no clear D gene. CDR1 is SGHNT and CDR2 is YYREEE in the germline V gene (reference sequence). The CDR3 covers 14 residues. V was trimmed by 2 bases and J by 0 bases, leaving 7 bases between them. The CDR3 spells CASSFTESTDTQYF. In DNA form, the CDR3 reads TGTGCCAGCAGCTTTACGGAAAGCACAGATACGCAGTATTTT.

This chain links TRBV20-1 with TRBJ2-4; no firm D call. The CDR3 loop spans 15 amino acids. The V gene's germline CDR1 is DFQATT and CDR2 SNEGSKA (reference sequence). V was cut by 6 bases and J by 2 bases, with 17 bases left in between. In nucleotides, the CDR3 is TGCAGTGCAGAGTCGTCCCGCGGATCCAAAAACATTCAGTACTTC. Protein sequence: CSAESSRGSKNIQYF.

The V and J genes are TRBV28 and TRBJ1-2; D is perhaps TRBD1 (5 bases). The germline V gene has CDR1 MDHEN and CDR2 SYDVKM. V was shortened by 7 bases and J by 5 bases, with 32 bases between the two germline ends. There are 19 residues in the CDR3. The CDR3 DNA reads TGTGCCAGCACCCCGGCAGGAGAAGGGGTCCGGGGGGGACCTTATGGCTACACCTTC. As protein: CASTPAGEGVRGGPYGYTF.

This clonotype was counted a few times. The chain joins TRBV24-1 to TRBJ2-3, with 11 bases matching TRBD2. The V segment lost 1 base and the J segment 5 bases; nucleotides outside the gene matches: 4. This CDR3 is built from 16 residues. Germline lookup yields CDR1 KGHDR and CDR2 SFDVKD. The CDR3 DNA reads as TGTGCCACCAGTGATTTCATAGCGGGAGGGGGAGATACGCAGTATTTT. This sequence encodes CATSDFIAGGGDTQYF.

This CDR3 is CASSIAWTSWETQYF. The CDR3 DNA follows: TGTGCCAGTAGTATAGCCTGGACTAGCTGGGAGACCCAGTACTTC. The chain combines TRBV19 with TRBJ2-5; 8 bases fit TRBD2. The CDR3 is 15 residues long. Unmatched junction bases numbered 6, after V lost 1 base and J lost 5 bases. Looked up from germline, CDR1 is LNHDA and CDR2 is SQIVND (reference sequence).

In its sample, this clonotype was seen a few times. This chain uses TRBV11-1 with TRBJ2-6; weak D call: TRBD1 (6 bases). Germline values: CDR1 SGHAT, CDR2 FQDESV (reference sequence). V was shortened by 8 bases and J by 1 base, with 18 bases between the two germline ends. This CDR3 is built from 17 residues. The CDR3 DNA is TGTGCCAGCTCGACAGGACCTTTCCGATCTGGGGCCAACGTCCTGACTTTC. This translates into CASSTGPFRSGANVLTF.

This sequence joins TRBV28 and TRBJ2-3; D remains unclear. The CDR3 is 15 residues long. Trimming cost V 3 bases and J 3 bases, with 13 bases left between them. The germline gives CDR1 MDHEN, CDR2 SYDVKM. The CDR3: CASSLGRRLTDTQYF. In DNA form, the CDR3 reads TGTGCCAGCAGTTTGGGCAGGCGATTAACAGATACGCAGTATTTT.

The chain links TRBV10-1 to TRBJ2-5, with D uncertain. Trimming left V 2 bases short and J 0 bases short, with 4 bases between. This CDR3 has 13 amino acids. Germline V gives CDR1 WNHNN, CDR2 SYGVQD (reference sequence). The CDR3 sequence: CASSEGHQETQYF. As DNA, the CDR3 is TGCGCCAGCAGTGAGGGACACCAAGAGACCCAGTACTTC.